Sequencing of this T cell receptor beta chain was carried out in a study of T cells in Graves' hyperthyroidism and ophthalmopathy. As regards this clonotype: Antigen specificity is unknown.

Whole-study findings and limits: Most thyroid clonotypes expanded above 0.001 appeared in blood too.

Researchers took RNA transcripts and amplified the TCR beta CDR3 regions from them. HTBI primers were the set used in a first-round RT-PCR of the TCR CDR3. MiXCR, applied by TCRdb to the multiplex PCR reads, yields one record per CDR3 protein. This table holds about 560,000 distinct CDR3 sequences, over 15% found once. V shed 8 bases and J shed 1 base, with 12 bases lying between them. The CDR3 spans 14 residues. Uncontrolled infection, other autoimmune disease, pregnancy or lactation barred patients from enrollment. The authors obtained PBMCs from around 10 ml of fresh peripheral blood. The genes are TRBV12-3 or TRBV12-4 and TRBJ2-1; perhaps TRBD1 as D (5 bases). The sample taken for sequencing was blood. The sequence was collected from a woman under 30 with Graves' hyperthyroidism. CDR3 bases: TGTGCCAGCTGTCGCAGGGTGTCCTACAATGAGCAGTTCTTC. Translation gives CASCRRVSYNEQFF.